This T cell receptor (beta chain) stems from a study of T-cell memory formation after mild COVID-19. Germline-derived CDR1 and CDR2 are MDHEN and SYDVKM. CDR3 length equals 11 residues. A single record per CDR3 protein comes from TCRdb applying MiXCR to the 5' RACE reads. This table holds 250,000 or so distinct CDR3 sequences, approximately 19% found once. Study-wide results and caveats: Within pre-infection memory, some responding clones were found, suggesting cross-reactive memory joined. Second-wave clones that peaked on day 37 lacked confirmed SARS-CoV-2 specificity. Day 15 to 85 contractors were CD4/CD8 balanced; later expanders leaned CD4+.

Remarks on this clonotype: Its matching antigen is unknown. Sequence at one end of the junction differs from germline and may be a read error.

Sequenced input: PBMCs or a T cell subset sorted from them (not recorded which). The clonotype comes from a young man who had mild COVID-19 (a few samples of this study predate the infection). Cell type and time point are not known. The chain combines TRBV28 with TRBJ1-2; D is ambiguous. The CDR3 nucleotides read TGTGCCAGCAGTTTTCGGGATAGGGCTTACTTC. Residues: CASSFRDRAYF.